A selection of T cell receptor beta chains follows, all from one sample in a study of response to subunit inactivated influenza vaccine. TCRdb redid the calling of the RT-PCR reads with MiXCR, one entry per CDR3 protein. The sample lists just under 550,000 distinct CDR3 sequences; roughly 23% were seen once. In addition, the sample was reused for a study of T cells expressing NK-cell markers.

Specimen: CD4+ T cells sorted from PBMCs, collected about 13 days after vaccination. Source of these receptors: a man aged 50-60 years who received an inactivated influenza vaccine. Both conserved end residues are part of each CDR3. A D gene is named only where the DNA matches it firmly. For some rows the clone size is stated as once, few or many, or as a class when expanded; others skip it.

>.|TRBJ2-1|.|TRBV18
TGTGCCAGCTCACCACTCGATAATGAGCAGTTCTTC
CASSPLDNEQFF
>few|TRBJ1-1|TRBD1|TRBV5-1
TGCGCCAGCAGCTCGCAGGGGGAACTTAACACTGAAGCTTTCTTT
CASSSQGELNTEAFF
>few|TRBJ1-5|.|TRBV28
TGTGCCAGCAGCCGGCCCCCCCATCAGCCCCAGCATTTT
CASSRPPHQPQHF
>.|TRBJ1-6|.|TRBV20-1
TGCAGTGCTAGAGATCGCTTAGGGGAAAGTTTTGGCTCACCCCTCCACTTT
CSARDRLGESFGSPLHF
>few|TRBJ1-1|.|TRBV20-1
TGCAGTGCTAGGGACGGAGACACTGAAGCTTTCTTT
CSARDGDTEAFF
>few|TRBJ1-1|.|TRBV20-1
TGCAGTGCTAGAGATCGGGGGGGAAAGACTGAAGCTTTCTTT
CSARDRGGKTEAFF
>.|TRBJ2-4|.|TRBV20-1
TGCAGTGCTGCCCTAGACGCTCTCTTCGACATTCAGTACTTC
CSAALDALFDIQYF
>.|TRBJ2-1|.|TRBV20-1
TGCAGTGCCCCTGCGTTTGGGTTTCGCGATGAGCAGTTCTTC
CSAPAFGFRDEQFF
>.|TRBJ2-7|TRBD1|TRBV29-1
TGCAGCGTCGGACAGGTTCACTCCTACGAGCAGTACTTC
CSVGQVHSYEQYF
>few|TRBJ2-1|.|TRBV6-2/TRBV6-3
TGTGCCAGCAGTGGCCGGGCTAGCAATGAGCAGTTCTTC
CASSGRASNEQFF
>few|TRBJ2-1|TRBD2|TRBV6-2/TRBV6-3
TGTGCCAGCAGTACAGGGACTAGCGGGGCCTATTCCAATGAGCAGTTCTTC
CASSTGTSGAYSNEQFF
>few|TRBJ2-3|.|TRBV24-1
TGTGCCACCGGGACACCGATCACAGATACGCAGTATTTT
CATGTPITDTQYF
>many|TRBJ2-4|TRBD1|TRBV20-1
TGCAGTGCTCTCGACAGGGGGGGCAAAAACATTCAGTACTTC
CSALDRGGKNIQYF
>few|TRBJ1-2|TRBD1|TRBV29-1
TGCAGCGTTGAAGGGACAGGGGGCGCGGGGGACTATGGCTACACCTTC
CSVEGTGGAGDYGYTF
>few|TRBJ2-5|.|TRBV12-3/TRBV12-4
TGTGCCAGCAGTTTACATAAATCCTTTCAGTACTTC
CASSLHKSFQYF
>.|TRBJ1-2|.|TRBV10-3
TGTGCCATCCGCGCGAGACACGGCGGACCCTATGGCTACACCTTC
CAIRARHGGPYGYTF
>.|TRBJ1-4|TRBD1|TRBV12-3/TRBV12-4
TGTGCCAGCAGCCTACAGGGGGCTTCTGAAAAACTGTTTTTT
CASSLQGASEKLFF
>.|TRBJ2-1|.|TRBV15
TGTGCCACCAGCAGAGTTAACCAGTGGGCCCTCAATGAGCAGTTCTTC
CATSRVNQWALNEQFF
>.|TRBJ2-1|TRBD1|TRBV20-1
TGCAGTGCGCCGGACAGGCCCTACAATGAGCAGTTCTTC
CSAPDRPYNEQFF
>many|TRBJ2-2|TRBD2|TRBV29-1
TGCAGCGTGAAGGGGACTAGCGGGGGGAACACCGGGGAGCTGTTTTTT
CSVKGTSGGNTGELFF
>.|TRBJ2-1|.|TRBV6-2/TRBV6-3
TGTGCCAGCAGTTTCCGCCGAGGGGGCAATGAGCAGTTCTTC
CASSFRRGGNEQFF
>.|TRBJ2-7|.|TRBV12-3/TRBV12-4
TGTGCCAGCAGTTCCTCCTCGACAGAAGTCTCCTACGAGCAGTACTTC
CASSSSSTEVSYEQYF
>.|TRBJ1-2|TRBD1|TRBV24-1
TGTGCCACCAGTCTTCGGACAGGCTATGGCTACACCTTC
CATSLRTGYGYTF
>.|TRBJ2-7|.|TRBV7-2
TGTGCCAGCAGCTTAGTCGGGACCCGTGGGGAGAAGCAGTACTTC
CASSLVGTRGEKQYF
>few|TRBJ2-3|.|TRBV20-1
TGCAGTGCCCCCCGTCCGTCTAGCACAGATACGCAGTATTTT
CSAPRPSSTDTQYF
>.|TRBJ2-7|TRBD2|TRBV12-3/TRBV12-4
TGTGCCAGCAGTTTAGGAGCGGGGCTTGAGCAGTACTTC
CASSLGAGLEQYF
>many|TRBJ2-5|TRBD1|TRBV5-1
TGCGCCAGCAGGTACGGGACAGGGGAAGAGACCCAGTACTTC
CASRYGTGEETQYF
>.|TRBJ2-3|TRBD1|TRBV20-1
TGCAGTGCTGCCCGGGACAGGGCCACAGATACGCAGTATTTT
CSAARDRATDTQYF
>.|TRBJ2-7|.|TRBV5-1
TGCGCCAGCAGCCCCGGAGGTGGGGCTCTCTACGAGCAGTACTTC
CASSPGGGALYEQYF
>.|TRBJ2-7|TRBD1|TRBV5-1
TGCGCCAGCAGCTTGATGGCAGGGGGCTCCTACGAGCAGTACTTC
CASSLMAGGSYEQYF
>few|TRBJ2-7|TRBD1|TRBV5-1
TGCGCCAGCAGCTACGGACAGGGCCCATTTGACGAGCAGTACTTC
CASSYGQGPFDEQYF
>few|TRBJ2-6|.|TRBV7-6
TGTGCCAGCCATTCGGGTTCTGGGGCCAACGTCCTGACTTTC
CASHSGSGANVLTF
>.|TRBJ1-4|.|TRBV6-5
TGTGCCAGCAGTCCCTCGACGCTTAATGAAAAACTGTTTTTT
CASSPSTLNEKLFF
>few|TRBJ2-7|TRBD1|TRBV27
TGTGCCAGCAGTTTAAACAGGGGGACCTACGAGCAGTACTTC
CASSLNRGTYEQYF
>.|TRBJ1-4|.|TRBV12-3/TRBV12-4
TGTGCCAGCAGTTTATTTGGTGAAAAACTGTTTTTT
CASSLFGEKLFF
>.|TRBJ2-1|TRBD2|TRBV29-1
TGCAGCGTTGAAAGGGGACTAGGTTTTAATGAGCAGTTCTTC
CSVERGLGFNEQFF